Each of the 12 T cell receptor beta chains below was sequenced from the same sample in a study of T and B cells in COVID-19 patients. TRB rearrangements were amplified by multiplex PCR with BIOMED2 TRB-A/B primers. TCRdb itself ran the multiplex PCR reads through MiXCR, one entry per CDR3 protein. The sample carries approximately 18,000 distinct CDR3 sequences, 28% recorded once. Each TRB amplification used roughly 230-550 ng of genomic DNA from blood. The material sequenced was blood. These receptors all stem from a human donor who had recovered from COVID-19.

This chain joins TRBV5-8 and TRBJ2-2; D not certain. The germline V gene encodes CDR1 SGHTS and CDR2 YDEGEE. V was pared by 2 bases and J by 8 bases, with 10 bases between. The CDR3 is 13 residues long. The CDR3 spells CASSLYDGGELFF. The CDR3 DNA is TGTGCCAGCAGCTTATACGATGGGGGGGAGCTGTTTTTT.

The rearrangement uses TRBV7-9 and TRBJ2-5; a possible D gene is TRBD2 (5 bases). Germline V gene sequence: CDR1 SEHNR, CDR2 FQNEAQ (reference sequence). The CDR3 has 14 amino acids. V was cut by 2 bases and J by 2 bases, with 9 bases left in between. The CDR3 bases are TGTGCCAGCAGCTTAAACGGGATGCAAGAGACCCAGTACTTC. Amino acids: CASSLNGMQETQYF.

This clonotype came up a few times. V usage is TRBV5-4 and J usage is TRBJ2-3, with D hard to call. This CDR3 region has 14 residues. Germline V gives CDR1 SGHNT, CDR2 YYREEE (reference sequence). The V and J ends lost 4 bases and 2 bases respectively, with 11 bases between them. CDR3 DNA sequence: TGTGCCAGCAGCCCTCGAGACACCACAGATACGCAGTATTTT. It is translated as CASSPRDTTDTQYF.

Many counts were recorded for this clonotype. The chain couples TRBV6-6 to TRBJ2-3; TRBD2 matches 11 bases. The CDR3 is 16 residues long. J was trimmed by 4 bases and V by 4 bases; bases with no gene match: 7. Per germline, CDR1 MNHNY and CDR2 SVGAGI (reference sequence). Here the CDR3 DNA reads TGTGCCAGCAGTTCCGTCCTAGCGGGGGGTGCAGATACGCAGTATTTT. Its translation: CASSSVLAGGADTQYF.

This chain connects TRBV7-9 to TRBJ2-5; perhaps D is TRBD1 or TRBD2 (5 bases each). The CDR3 runs 13 residues. Trimming removed 5 bases at V and 2 bases at J, with 9 bases between. Germline CDR1 and CDR2: SEHNR and FQNEAQ (reference sequence). The DNA for the CDR3 is TGTGCCAGCAGCCGATGGGGGCAAGAGACCCAGTACTTC. Translating gives CASSRWGQETQYF.

This clonotype was recorded many times. The rearrangement joins TRBV6-5 to TRBJ2-7; 9 nucleotides align to TRBD1. Germline loops: CDR1 MNHEY, CDR2 SVGAGI. V was clipped by 2 bases and J by 4 bases; unmatched bases: 3. This CDR3 is built from 14 residues. The DNA of the CDR3 is TGTGCCAGCAGTTACCGGACAGGGGATTACGAGCAGTACTTC. Translation gives CASSYRTGDYEQYF.

V usage is TRBV24-1 and J usage is TRBJ2-7; 7 positions agree with TRBD1. CDR3 length equals 16 residues. The J segment lost 0 bases and the V segment lost 4 bases, leaving 8 bases of the junction unmatched. CDR1 KGHDR and CDR2 SFDVKD come from the germline V gene. CDR3 nucleotides: TGTGCCACCAGTGACGTAGGGACAGAGAACTCCTACGAGCAGTACTTC. Its translation: CATSDVGTENSYEQYF.

This clonotype was observed many times. This chain links TRBV12-3 or TRBV12-4 with TRBJ2-3, with D tentatively TRBD1 (5 bases). The ends were cut back, 5 bases at V and 2 bases at J, with 17 bases in the middle. The CDR3 loop spans 16 amino acids. CDR3 residues: CASSPRMGQTTDTQYF. The CDR3, as DNA: TGTGCCAGCAGTCCAAGAATGGGGCAGACCACAGATACGCAGTATTTT.

This clonotype appeared many times. CDR3: CASQRTGRDTEAFF. The CDR3 bases are TGTGCCAGCCAGCGGACAGGGAGGGATACTGAAGCTTTCTTT. This chain links TRBV19 with TRBJ1-1, with TRBD1 identical over 8 bases. CDR1 is LNHDA and CDR2 is SQIVND in the germline V gene (reference sequence). The trim removed 9 bases at V and 5 bases at J, leaving 11 bases unmatched. The CDR3 loop spans 14 amino acids.

V is TRBV5-1 and J is TRBJ1-1, with a weak D call TRBD1 (5 bases). The germline CDR1 and CDR2 sequences are SGHRS and YFSETQ. Trimming left V 4 bases short and J 4 bases short, with 14 bases between. The CDR3 contains 14 residues. As DNA, the CDR3 is TGCGCCAGCAGCCCTAGAGGGGTGGGCACTGAAGCTTTCTTT. Translation gives CASSPRGVGTEAFF. The whole variable domain, remainder taken from reference TRBV5-1 and TRBJ1-1, is KAGVTQTPRYLIKTRGQQVTLSCSPISGHRSVSWYQQTPGQGLQFLFEYFSETQRNKGNFPGRFSGRQFSNSRSEMNVSTLELGDSALYLCASSPRGVGTEAFFGQGTRLTVV.

At least ten counts were recorded for this clonotype. The rearrangement joins TRBV24-1 to TRBJ2-7, with 8 bases aligning to TRBD1. The V and J ends lost 2 bases and 12 bases, in that order; junction bases with no gene match: 2. Germline CDR1 KGHDR, CDR2 SFDVKD. The CDR3 covers 11 residues. CDR3 region: CATSDSQGVYF. The CDR3 DNA sequence: TGTGCCACCAGTGATTCACAGGGGGTGTACTTC.

The gene calls are TRBV4-3 and TRBJ2-5; D is perhaps TRBD1 (5 bases). CDR1 is LGHNA and CDR2 is YSLEER in the germline V gene. The CDR3 has 15 residues. Deletions cut 0 bases from V and 4 bases from J, with 12 bases between. The CDR3 loop is CASSQDGAGSETQYF. In DNA form, the CDR3 reads TGCGCCAGCAGCCAAGATGGTGCAGGGTCAGAGACCCAGTACTTC.